These 10 T cell receptor beta chains were sequenced from one sample in a study of pediatric ulcerative colitis (dated by TCRdb to the late 2010s). The library was obtained by the immunoSEQ multiplex PCR assay. TCRdb obtained this table from immuneACCESS and retained in-frame rearrangements with V and J assigned. These tables miss some clones; where compared with another copy, unresolved V genes account for less than half of the shortfall, and the remainder is unexplained. Present in this sample are about 32,000 clones, around 80% of which were seen just once. About 4.5% of the sample rests with the top ten. Sequences were obtained from blood. These receptors were collected from a boy aged 5-17 years with severe ulcerative colitis.

This clone has a handful of counts. The chain combines TRBV7-2 with TRBJ1-1; a possible D gene is TRBD1 (6 bases). The germline V gene has CDR1 SGHTA and CDR2 FQGNSA. V shed 5 bases and J shed 2 bases, with 15 bases lying between them. The CDR3 extends over 15 amino acids. The CDR3 region is CASSPTWGLNTEAFF. The CDR3 DNA sequence: TGTGCCAGCAGCCCTACCTGGGGGCTTAACACTGAAGCTTTCTTT.

The chain combines TRBV5-4 with TRBJ1-2; a possible D gene is TRBD1 (6 bases). The CDR3 totals 13 residues. From germline, CDR1 is SGHNT and CDR2 YYREEE (reference sequence). V lost 5 bases and J lost 3, with 11 bases in between. This chain's CDR3 is CASSSGTHYGYTF. The CDR3 nucleotides read TGTGCCAGCAGTTCCGGGACACACTATGGCTACACCTTC.

The chain combines TRBV5-1 with TRBJ2-2, with D uncertain. Germline V lookup: CDR1 SGHRS, CDR2 YFSETQ. Trimming cost V 3 bases and J 5 bases, with 2 bases left between them. The CDR3 is 11 residues long. The CDR3 protein is CASSSTGELFF. As DNA, the CDR3 is TGCGCCAGCAGCTCTACCGGGGAGCTGTTTTTT.

J is TRBJ1-5 and V is TRBV19; unclear D gene. This CDR3 contains 10 residues. The V gene lost 4 bases and the J gene lost 7 bases, with 2 bases spanning the gap. Germline V gene data show CDR1 as LNHDA and CDR2 as SQIVND (reference sequence). The CDR3 reads CASSNQPQHF. CDR3 coding DNA: TGTGCCAGTAGTAACCAGCCCCAGCATTTT.

The J gene is TRBJ2-4, the V gene TRBV5-4, with D hard to call. V was clipped by 4 bases and J by 2 bases, with 13 bases between them. From germline, CDR1 is SGHNT and CDR2 YYREEE (reference sequence). The CDR3 spans 15 residues. Written as DNA, the CDR3 is TGTGCCAGCAGCGCTTCGGATTCACCCAAAAACATTCAGTACTTC. Amino acid sequence: CASSASDSPKNIQYF.

This rearrangement joins TRBV12-5 to TRBJ1-2; D unclear. V shed 3 bases and J shed 8 bases, with 13 bases lying between them. This CDR3 comprises 13 residues. Germline V lookup: CDR1 LGHNT, CDR2 FRNRAP. CDR3 bases: TGTGCTAGTGGTTTCTCCGGGCCTGAGGGCTACACCTTC. It codes for CASGFSGPEGYTF.

The chain links TRBV7-2 to TRBJ2-7, with D possibly TRBD1 on 6 matching bases. This CDR3 is built from 14 residues. Germline CDR1 reads SGHTA; CDR2 reads FQGNSA. V lost 3 bases, J lost 1 base, and 10 bases lay in between. The CDR3 spells CASSFARGSYEQYF. In DNA, the CDR3 is TGTGCCAGCAGCTTTGCCAGGGGATCCTACGAGCAGTACTTC.

The CDR3 here is CASSPGLAALPPYNEQFF. CDR3 coding DNA: TGTGCCAGCAGCCCCGGACTAGCGGCATTACCTCCCTACAATGAGCAGTTCTTC. The chain has TRBV9 and TRBJ2-1; TRBD2 aligns across 10 bases. V lost 4 bases to trimming and J lost 2 bases; unmatched junction nucleotides: 12. This CDR3 spans 18 amino acids. Germline loops: CDR1 SGDLS, CDR2 YYNGEE. The variable domain in full, completed from reference TRBV9 and TRBJ2-1, reads DSGVTQTPKHLITATGQRVTLRCSPRSGDLSVYWYQQSLDQGLQFLIQYYNGEERAKGNILERFSAQQFPDLHSELNLSSLELGDSALYFCASSPGLAALPPYNEQFFGPGTRLTVL.

V usage is TRBV5-1 and J usage is TRBJ2-2; 7 bases match TRBD1. Trimming removed 4 bases from V and 2 bases from J; junction bases left unmatched: 8. CDR1 and CDR2 from the germline V gene are SGHRS and YFSETQ. The CDR3 loop spans 16 amino acids. This CDR3 is CASSRTGQTNTGELFF. The CDR3 coding sequence is TGCGCCAGCAGCCGGACGGGACAGACAAACACCGGGGAGCTGTTTTTT.

V is TRBV7-2 and J is TRBJ1-4; no clear D gene. Germline V gives CDR1 SGHTA, CDR2 FQGNSA. This CDR3 is built from 15 residues. Trimming stripped 2 bases from V and 6 bases from J, with 13 bases between. The CDR3 nucleotides are TGTGCCAGCAGCTTACAACGGGCGCGAGATGAAAAACTGTTTTTT. Its translation: CASSLQRARDEKLFF.